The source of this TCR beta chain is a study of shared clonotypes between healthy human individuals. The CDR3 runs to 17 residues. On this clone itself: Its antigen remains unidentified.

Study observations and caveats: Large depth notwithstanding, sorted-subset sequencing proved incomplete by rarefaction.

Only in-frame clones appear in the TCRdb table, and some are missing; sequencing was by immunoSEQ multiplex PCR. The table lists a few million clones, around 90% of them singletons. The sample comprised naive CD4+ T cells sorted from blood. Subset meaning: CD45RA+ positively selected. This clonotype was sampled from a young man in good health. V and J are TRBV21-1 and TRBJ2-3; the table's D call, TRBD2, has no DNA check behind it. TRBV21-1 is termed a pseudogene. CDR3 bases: TGTGCCAGCAGCAATGAAGGGAGATCCCAGAGCACAGATACGCAGTATTTT. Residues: CASSNEGRSQSTDTQYF.